This TCR beta chain was profiled in a study of blood T cell repertoires in COVID-19. Assay: immunoSEQ multiplex PCR; the TCRdb copy retains only in-frame clones and omits some. The profile shows 150,000 to 200,000 clones, about 80% of them singletons. Sequences were obtained from PBMCs or T cells enriched from blood (not recorded which). This sequence was found in a man aged 35 to 55 who had recovered from COVID-19.

The CDR3 region is CASSDPGQAIVRSNQPQHF. The CDR3 coding sequence is TGTGCCAGCAGTGACCCGGGACAGGCTATCGTTCGAAGCAATCAGCCCCAGCATTTT. The chain carries TRBV6-4 and TRBJ1-5; TRBD1 agrees at 8 bases. The trim removed 2 bases at V and 1 base at J, leaving 13 bases unmatched. Germline CDR1 MRHNA, CDR2 SNTAGT. The CDR3 is 19 residues long.